Each of the 21 T cell receptor beta chains below was sequenced from the same sample in a study of cytomegalovirus exposure and HLA in healthy donors. Sequenced by immunoSEQ multiplex PCR; TCRdb stores in-frame clones only, minus some. The table has roughly 90,000 clones, around 84% seen once. Sequencing used PBMCs. The receptors derive from a man aged 18 to 30 in good health and CMV-seropositive.

The chain joins TRBV7-9 to TRBJ1-4; maybe TRBD1 (5 bases). This CDR3 is built from 13 residues. Trimming left V 5 bases short and J 4 bases short, with 8 bases between. Germline assignment: CDR1 SEHNR and CDR2 FQNEAQ (reference sequence). The CDR3 DNA reads as TGTGCCAGCAGCGGCAGGGTTAATGAAAAACTGTTTTTT. Its protein product is CASSGRVNEKLFF.

This rearrangement joins TRBV10-3 to TRBJ2-3, with D perhaps TRBD2 (5 bases). CDR3 size: 13 residues. V lost 10 bases, J lost 0 bases, and 11 bases lay in between. Looked up from germline, CDR1 is ENHRY and CDR2 is SYGVKD. The CDR3 loop is CANAEDSTDTQYF. DNA for the CDR3: TGTGCCAACGCGGAGGATAGCACAGATACGCAGTATTTT.

The chain joins TRBV4-2 to TRBJ2-1; 11 bases agree with TRBD2. V lost 0 bases to trimming and J lost 6 bases; unmatched junction nucleotides: 7. The CDR3 runs 17 residues. Germline values: CDR1 LGHNA, CDR2 YNFKEQ. The CDR3: CASSQDRTSGRPNEQFF. The CDR3 DNA is TGTGCCAGCAGCCAAGATCGCACTAGCGGGAGACCCAATGAGCAGTTCTTC.

The V call is TRBV7-2, the J call TRBJ1-3; the match to TRBD1 covers 7 bases. The CDR3 is 14 residues long. J was trimmed by 2 bases and V by 3 bases; bases with no gene match: 1. Germline CDR1 SGHTA, CDR2 FQGNSA. As DNA, the CDR3 is TGTGCCAGCAGCTTGGGGACAGCTGGAAACACCATATATTTT. Protein product: CASSLGTAGNTIYF.

This clone has only one observation. The genes are TRBV28 and TRBJ2-3; D perhaps matches TRBD2 (5 bases). The CDR3 is made up of 13 amino acids. Germline V gene sequence: CDR1 MDHEN, CDR2 SYDVKM. The V and J ends lost 7 bases and 0 bases respectively, with 8 bases between them. The CDR3 reads CASMTGSTDTQYF. For the CDR3, the DNA is TGTGCCAGCATGACGGGGAGCACAGATACGCAGTATTTT.

This clone has a single count. This rearrangement joins TRBV5-1 to TRBJ2-3, with D perhaps TRBD2 (5 bases). Deletions cut 0 bases from V and 0 bases from J, with 8 bases between. CDR3 length: 15 amino acids. Germline assignment: CDR1 SGHRS and CDR2 YFSETQ. In DNA form, the CDR3 reads TGCGCCAGCAGCTTGGCGGGGTCCAGCACAGATACGCAGTATTTT. This encodes CASSLAGSSTDTQYF.

This chain joins TRBV10-1 and TRBJ2-2, with D possibly TRBD1 on 5 matching bases. Germline V gene sequence: CDR1 WNHNN, CDR2 SYGVQD (reference sequence). Trimming took 6 bases from V and 1 from J, leaving 9 bases between them. The CDR3 is 14 residues long. The CDR3 sequence: CASRDRGNTGELFF. The CDR3 DNA reads as TGCGCCAGCAGGGATAGGGGGAACACCGGGGAGCTGTTTTTT.

The rearrangement links TRBV28 to TRBJ2-1; 10 positions match TRBD1. This CDR3 has 16 residues. Per germline, CDR1 MDHEN and CDR2 SYDVKM. V trimming: 2 bases; J trimming: 5 bases; junction bases outside the gene matches: 6. In DNA form, the CDR3 reads TGTGCCAGCAGTTTAACTGTGGGACAGGGGAACAATGAGCAGTTCTTC. This encodes CASSLTVGQGNNEQFF.

The chain recombines TRBV7-3 with TRBJ2-1; D is possibly TRBD1 (6 bases). V shed 2 bases and J shed 7 bases, with 12 bases lying between them. This CDR3 is 14 amino acids long. Germline loops: CDR1 SGHTA, CDR2 FQGTGA. The CDR3 DNA reads TGTGCCAGCAGCTTAGGCAGGGGTATGAATGAGCAGTTCTTC. This translates into CASSLGRGMNEQFF.

This chain's CDR3 is CASSELGLADYNEQFF. The CDR3, as DNA: TGTGCCAGCAGTGAACTCGGACTAGCGGACTACAATGAGCAGTTCTTC. The chain uses TRBV6-1 and TRBJ2-1, with 10 bases matching TRBD2. After removal of 2 bases from V and 3 bases from J, the junction contained 4 bases not matched to a gene. CDR1 MNHNS and CDR2 SASEGT come from the germline V gene. There are 16 residues in the CDR3.

V and J are TRBV18 and TRBJ1-2; D gene uncertain. The CDR3 extends over 14 amino acids. Per germline, CDR1 KGHSH and CDR2 LQKENI. Trimming took off 0 bases at V and 4 bases at J, with 9 bases between the two ends. The CDR3 DNA is TGTGCCAGCTCACCACCGGTAGGGAGCTATGGCTACACCTTC. It codes for CASSPPVGSYGYTF.

The rearrangement links TRBV7-9 to TRBJ1-1; no clear D. With 1 base removed from V and 0 bases from J, the gap between germline ends came to 3 bases. CDR1 is SEHNR, CDR2 FQNEAQ, per germline (reference sequence). This CDR3 is built from 13 residues. The DNA for the CDR3 is TGTGCCAGCAGCTTAGACATGAACACTGAAGCTTTCTTT. It codes for CASSLDMNTEAFF. The full variable domain, with the rest looked up from reference TRBV7-9 and TRBJ1-1, is DTGVSQNPRHKITKRGQNVTFRCDPISEHNRLYWYRQTLGQGPEFLTYFQNEAQLEKSRLLSDRFSAERPKGSFSTLEIQRTEQGDSAMYLCASSLDMNTEAFFGQGTRLTVV.

The chain is built from TRBV27 and TRBJ2-1; 9 bases map to TRBD2. Trimming at V came to 4 bases and at J to 2 bases, leaving 9 bases not matched to a gene. In germline, CDR1 is MNHEY, CDR2 SMNVEV (reference sequence). The CDR3 extends over 17 amino acids. The CDR3, as DNA: TGTGCCAGCAGTTCTCGGTGGTTAGCGGGAGCCTACAATGAGCAGTTCTTC. It yields the protein CASSSRWLAGAYNEQFF.

This clone was recorded once. This chain connects TRBV7-6 to TRBJ2-5; no definite D call. There are 12 residues in the CDR3. Germline-derived CDR1 and CDR2 are SGHVS and FNYEAQ. V was clipped by 2 bases and J by 4 bases, with 5 bases between them. The CDR3 DNA reads TGTGCCAGCAGCTTAACACCAGAGACCCAGTACTTC. Translation gives CASSLTPETQYF.

The chain is built from TRBV6-1 and TRBJ2-1, with D possibly TRBD1 on 6 matching bases. In germline, CDR1 is MNHNS, CDR2 SASEGT. The CDR3 runs 13 residues. V was cut by 6 bases and J by 7 bases, with 13 bases left in between. DNA for the CDR3: TGTGCCAGCAGGCAAAGGACAGCAAATGAGCAGTTCTTC. As protein: CASRQRTANEQFF.

The chain carries TRBV5-4 and TRBJ1-4, with TRBD1 as a possible D gene (5 bases). From germline, CDR1 is SGHNT and CDR2 YYREEE (reference sequence). Trimming pared 2 bases from V and 8 bases from J, leaving 13 bases between. The CDR3 is 14 amino acids. CDR3 coding DNA: TGTGCCAGCAGCTTTAGTGGGGCTAGGGAAAAACTGTTTTTT. It encodes CASSFSGAREKLFF.

This clone was counted only a few times. The rearrangement links TRBV15 to TRBJ1-5; TRBD1 aligns across 8 bases. This CDR3 region has 15 residues. Germline values: CDR1 LNHNV, CDR2 YYDKDF (reference sequence). Unmatched junction bases numbered 6, after V lost 5 bases and J lost 3 bases. The CDR3 loop is CATSADRALNQPQHF. The CDR3 DNA reads as TGTGCCACCAGCGCGGACAGGGCCCTCAATCAGCCCCAGCATTTT.

The genes are TRBV19 and TRBJ1-5, with TRBD1 identical over 7 bases. The trim removed 5 bases at V and 4 bases at J, leaving 8 bases unmatched. CDR3 length equals 15 residues. The V gene's germline CDR1 is LNHDA and CDR2 SQIVND (reference sequence). CDR3 amino acids: CASSPGTAKNQPQHF. Here the CDR3 DNA reads TGTGCCAGTAGTCCCGGGACAGCTAAGAATCAGCCCCAGCATTTT.

The V gene is TRBV19, the J gene TRBJ1-1; the D gene is possibly TRBD1 (5 bases). Germline V gives CDR1 LNHDA, CDR2 SQIVND (reference sequence). Trimming stripped 4 bases from V and 0 bases from J, with 9 bases between. The CDR3 spans 14 residues. CDR3 region: CASSKDTMNTEAFF. The CDR3 DNA reads TGTGCCAGTAGTAAGGACACAATGAACACTGAAGCTTTCTTT.

This sequence joins TRBV6-6 and TRBJ2-1, with D possibly being TRBD2 (5 bases). From germline, CDR1 is MNHNY and CDR2 SVGAGI (reference sequence). Trimming took 8 bases from V and 8 from J, leaving 13 bases between them. The CDR3 extends over 12 amino acids. CDR3 loop: CASARVEDEQFF. DNA for the CDR3: TGTGCCAGCGCGCGGGTGGAGGATGAGCAGTTCTTC.

The rearrangement links TRBV28 to TRBJ2-7; D may be TRBD2 (5 bases). Germline V gene lookup returns CDR1 MDHEN and CDR2 SYDVKM. Deletions cut 5 bases from V and 2 bases from J, with 10 bases between. The CDR3 length is 13 residues. Here the CDR3 reads CASSSGATYEQYV. The DNA of the CDR3 is TGTGCCAGCAGTAGCGGAGCGACCTACGAGCAGTACGTC.